This T cell receptor (beta chain) was observed in a study of T cells after yellow fever vaccination. The sample holds a few counts of this clonotype. CDR1 is SGHDT, CDR2 YYEEEE, per germline. The CDR3 loop spans 15 amino acids. The V gene end was trimmed by 1 base and the J gene end by 3 bases; junction bases not matched to a gene: 4. TCRdb re-called the 5' RACE reads with MiXCR, one entry per CDR3 protein. Of 300,000 to 450,000 distinct CDR3 sequences in the sample, roughly 8.4% were seen once. The receptor was isolated from a man aged 18 to 35 who received the YFV17D yellow fever vaccine. Source: PBMCs, taken about 41 days after the first yellow fever vaccination. The genes are TRBV5-6 and TRBJ2-4; 7 bases agree with TRBD1. The CDR3 bases are TGTGCCAGCAGCTTGAGGGGGCCGGACAAAAACATTCAGTACTTC. Translation: CASSLRGPDKNIQYF.